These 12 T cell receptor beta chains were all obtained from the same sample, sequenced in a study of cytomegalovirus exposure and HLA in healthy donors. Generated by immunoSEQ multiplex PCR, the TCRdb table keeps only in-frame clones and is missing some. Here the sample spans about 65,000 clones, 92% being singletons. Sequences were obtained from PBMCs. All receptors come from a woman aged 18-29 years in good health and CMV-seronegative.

Here the CDR3 reads CASRDRESSYQPQHF. Here the CDR3 DNA reads TGTGCCAGCAGGGACAGGGAATCTTCCTATCAGCCCCAGCATTTT. This chain links TRBV28 with TRBJ1-5; 8 positions match TRBD1. The CDR3 is 15 amino acids. With V trimmed by 6 bases and J by 5 bases, 9 bases remained unmatched. From germline, CDR1 is MDHEN and CDR2 SYDVKM.

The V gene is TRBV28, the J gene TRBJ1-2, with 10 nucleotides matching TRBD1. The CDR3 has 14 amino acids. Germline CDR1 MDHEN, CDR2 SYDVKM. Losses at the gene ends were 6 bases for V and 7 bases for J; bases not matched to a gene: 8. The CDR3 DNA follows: TGTGCCAGCAGCCTGGGACAGGGGCGGGGTGGCTACACCTTC. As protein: CASSLGQGRGGYTF.

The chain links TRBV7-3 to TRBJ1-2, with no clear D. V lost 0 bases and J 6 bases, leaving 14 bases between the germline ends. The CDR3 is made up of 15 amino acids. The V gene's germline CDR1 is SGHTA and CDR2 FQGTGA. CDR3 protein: CASSLTSEGYDGYTF. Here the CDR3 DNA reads TGTGCCAGCAGCTTAACGAGCGAGGGATATGATGGCTACACCTTC.

CDR3 sequence: CASSRSAGANQPQHF. The DNA for the CDR3 is TGTGCCAGCAGCAGAAGCGCAGGGGCCAATCAGCCCCAGCATTTT. The gene calls are TRBV2 and TRBJ1-5; TRBD1 might be the D (6 bases). Germline V lookup: CDR1 SNHLY, CDR2 FYNNEI. This CDR3 has 15 residues. Trimming removed 6 bases at V and 3 bases at J, with 15 bases between.

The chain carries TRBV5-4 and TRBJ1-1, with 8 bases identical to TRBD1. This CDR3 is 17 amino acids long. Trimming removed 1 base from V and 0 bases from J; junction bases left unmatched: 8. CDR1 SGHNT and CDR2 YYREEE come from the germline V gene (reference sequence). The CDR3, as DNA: TGTGCCAGCAGCTTGATCTGGGCAGGGGGCATGAACACTGAAGCTTTCTTT. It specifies CASSLIWAGGMNTEAFF. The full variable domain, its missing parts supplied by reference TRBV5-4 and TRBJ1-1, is ETGVTQSPTHLIKTRGQQVTLRCSSQSGHNTVSWYQQALGQGPQFIFQYYREEENGRGNFPPRFSGLQFPNYSSELNVNALELDDSALYLCASSLIWAGGMNTEAFFGQGTRLTVV.

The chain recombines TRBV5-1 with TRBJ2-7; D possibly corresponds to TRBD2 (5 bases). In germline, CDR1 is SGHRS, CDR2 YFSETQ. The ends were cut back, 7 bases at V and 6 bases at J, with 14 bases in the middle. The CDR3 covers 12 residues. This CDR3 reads CASALDRGEQYF. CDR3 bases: TGCGCCAGCGCGCTGGACCGGGGCGAGCAGTACTTC.

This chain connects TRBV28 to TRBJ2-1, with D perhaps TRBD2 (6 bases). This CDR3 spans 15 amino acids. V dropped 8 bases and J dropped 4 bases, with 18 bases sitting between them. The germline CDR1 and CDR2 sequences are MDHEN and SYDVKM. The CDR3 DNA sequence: TGTGCCAGCGCTGGAGGGGTGCCCCAGTACAATGAGCAGTTCTTC. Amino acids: CASAGGVPQYNEQFF.

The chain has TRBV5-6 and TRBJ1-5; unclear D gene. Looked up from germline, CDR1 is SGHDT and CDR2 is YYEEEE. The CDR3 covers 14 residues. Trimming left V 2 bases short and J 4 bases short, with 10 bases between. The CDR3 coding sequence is TGTGCCAGCAGCTTCTCGGGGAGTAATCAGCCCCAGCATTTT. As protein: CASSFSGSNQPQHF.

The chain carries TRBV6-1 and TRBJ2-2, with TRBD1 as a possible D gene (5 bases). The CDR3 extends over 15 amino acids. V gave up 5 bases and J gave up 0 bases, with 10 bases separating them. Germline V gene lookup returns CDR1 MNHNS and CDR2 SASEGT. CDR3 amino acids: CASSFTTANTGELFF. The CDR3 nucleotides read TGTGCCAGCAGTTTTACGACAGCGAACACCGGGGAGCTGTTTTTT.

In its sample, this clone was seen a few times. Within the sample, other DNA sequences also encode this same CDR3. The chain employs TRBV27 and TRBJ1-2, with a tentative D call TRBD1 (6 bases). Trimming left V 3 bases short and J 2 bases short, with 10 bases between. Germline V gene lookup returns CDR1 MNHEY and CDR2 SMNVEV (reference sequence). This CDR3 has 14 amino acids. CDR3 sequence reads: CASSLGAPNYGYTF. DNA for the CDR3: TGTGCCAGCAGTTTGGGGGCGCCAAACTATGGCTACACCTTC.

The CDR3 sequence is CASSFRQLEGYF. The CDR3, as DNA: TGTGCCAGCAGCTTCCGCCAGCTCGAGGGGTACTTC. The chain has TRBV5-6 and TRBJ2-7; possible D gene TRBD2, 5 bases. Germline CDR1 and CDR2: SGHDT and YYEEEE. CDR3 length: 12 residues. The V end lost 2 bases, the J end lost 12 bases, and 15 bases lay between the germline ends.

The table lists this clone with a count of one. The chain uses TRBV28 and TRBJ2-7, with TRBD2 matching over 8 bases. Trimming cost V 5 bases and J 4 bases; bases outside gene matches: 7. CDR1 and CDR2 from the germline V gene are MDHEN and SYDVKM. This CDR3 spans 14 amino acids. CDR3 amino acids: CASSPLGGGYEQYF. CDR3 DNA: TGTGCCAGCAGTCCCCTTGGCGGGGGGTACGAGCAGTACTTC.